Listed here are 15 T cell receptor beta chains from one sample, sequenced in a study of blood T cell repertoires in COVID-19. Some clones are missing from TCRdb's copy, which holds only in-frame ones; the method was immunoSEQ multiplex PCR. The data contain roughly 410,000 clones, 89% of them singletons. The sample taken for sequencing was peripheral blood. The receptors were gathered from a middle-aged woman with COVID-19, enrolled during active disease.

The rearrangement uses TRBV5-1 and TRBJ1-1; TRBD1 aligns across 9 bases. V lost 2 bases and J lost 2; bases outside the gene matches: 10. Germline V gives CDR1 SGHRS, CDR2 YFSETQ. CDR3 length: 17 amino acids. As DNA, the CDR3 is TGCGCCAGCAGCTTCCGACAGGGGGTGAGTGAAAACACTGAAGCTTTCTTT. Amino acid sequence: CASSFRQGVSENTEAFF.

V is TRBV27 and J is TRBJ1-1; D unresolved. Trimming cost V 5 bases and J 5 bases, with 18 bases left between them. The CDR3 runs 15 residues. Germline V gene sequence: CDR1 MNHEY, CDR2 SMNVEV (reference sequence). For the CDR3, the DNA is TGTGCCAGCAGTCCCCGGGGAGGGTCGGGGACTGAAGCTTTCTTT. It specifies CASSPRGGSGTEAFF.

The chain has TRBV7-8 and TRBJ2-7; perhaps TRBD1 as D (7 bases). Germline CDR1 and CDR2: SGHVS and FQNEAQ. The length of the CDR3 is 15 residues. With 5 bases removed from V and 1 base from J, the gap between germline ends came to 15 bases. This CDR3 is CASSLGAGGSYEQYF. The CDR3 nucleotides are TGTGCCAGCAGCCTCGGGGCAGGGGGGTCCTACGAGCAGTACTTC.

The chain combines TRBV19 with TRBJ1-6; the D gene is possibly TRBD1 (6 bases). This CDR3 contains 13 residues. V gave up 5 bases and J gave up 7 bases, with 9 bases separating them. CDR1 is LNHDA, CDR2 SQIVND, per germline (reference sequence). The CDR3 DNA reads as TGTGCCAGTAGTCCCGGACAGAATTCACCCCTCCACTTT. Its protein product is CASSPGQNSPLHF.

The chain joins TRBV19 to TRBJ1-2, with D hard to call. This CDR3 has 13 amino acids. The V end was cut by 7 bases, the J end by 4 bases, with 13 bases between. The germline V gene encodes CDR1 LNHDA and CDR2 SQIVND (reference sequence). CDR3 nucleotides: TGTGCCAGTAAGAATCTGACACTCTATGGCTACACCTTC. Translation: CASKNLTLYGYTF.

The J gene is TRBJ2-1, the V gene TRBV29-1; 8 bases line up with TRBD2. The junction had 5 bases not matched to a gene; V was cut back by 7 bases and J by 0 bases. CDR1 is SQVTM and CDR2 is ANQGSEA in the germline V gene. The CDR3 is 14 residues long. The chain's CDR3 is CSGAGGASYNEQFF. The DNA for the CDR3 is TGCAGCGGGGCCGGGGGGGCCTCCTACAATGAGCAGTTCTTC.

This chain links TRBV28 with TRBJ1-5; D possibly corresponds to TRBD1 (5 bases). The CDR3 runs 13 residues. Looked up from germline, CDR1 is MDHEN and CDR2 is SYDVKM. The germline V and J ends were trimmed by 3 bases and 7 bases, with 10 bases remaining between them. The CDR3 loop reads CASSFRGKQPQHF. The CDR3 nucleotides are TGTGCCAGCAGTTTCCGGGGGAAACAGCCCCAGCATTTT.

The rearrangement joins TRBV5-1 to TRBJ2-7; 10 bases align to TRBD1. J lost 2 bases, V lost 3 bases, and 2 bases had no gene match. The CDR3 runs 14 residues. Germline loops: CDR1 SGHRS, CDR2 YFSETQ. The CDR3 sequence is CASSSDRGTYEQYF. CDR3 sequence (DNA): TGCGCCAGCAGCTCGGACAGGGGGACCTACGAGCAGTACTTC.

The rearrangement links TRBV7-3 to TRBJ2-1, with D possibly TRBD2 on 5 matching bases. V was shortened by 0 bases and J by 10 bases, with 13 bases between the two germline ends. The CDR3 is 14 amino acids. Germline V gene data show CDR1 as SGHTA and CDR2 as FQGTGA. CDR3 sequence: CASSLTFRESEQFF. In DNA, the CDR3 is TGTGCCAGCAGCTTAACGTTTCGGGAAAGCGAGCAGTTCTTC.

This clone was seen a few times. The chain combines TRBV30 with TRBJ1-2, with 10 bases fitting TRBD1. Germline CDR1 reads GTSNPN; CDR2 reads SVGIG (reference sequence). This CDR3 spans 14 amino acids. With 0 bases clipped from V and 5 bases from J, the junction kept 3 bases outside the gene matches. CDR3 nucleotide sequence: TGTGCCTGGAGTGTACTGGGACAGGGGTATGGCTACACCTTC. This translates into CAWSVLGQGYGYTF. Drawing the rest from reference TRBV30 and TRBJ1-2, the complete variable domain is SQTIHQWPATLVQPVGSPLSLECTVEGTSNPNLYWYRQAAGRGLQLLFYSVGIGQISSEVPQNLSASRPQDRQFILSSKKLLLSDSGFYLCAWSVLGQGYGYTFGSGTRLTVV.

The rearrangement links TRBV7-9 to TRBJ1-2; 12 bases line up with TRBD1. Germline assignment: CDR1 SEHNR and CDR2 FQNEAQ (reference sequence). J was trimmed by 3 bases and V by 4 bases; bases with no gene match: 6. CDR3 length: 16 amino acids. This CDR3 reads CASSSGTGGGYYGYTF. The DNA for the CDR3 is TGTGCCAGCAGCTCCGGGACAGGGGGCGGATACTATGGCTACACCTTC.

V and J are TRBV27 and TRBJ1-4; D not resolved. CDR1 is MNHEY, CDR2 SMNVEV, per germline (reference sequence). This CDR3 is 15 amino acids long. Trimming shortened V by 4 bases and J by 0 bases, and 9 bases separated the two germline ends. The CDR3 sequence is CASSYLRATNEKLFF. In DNA form, the CDR3 reads TGTGCCAGCAGTTATCTTCGTGCAACTAATGAAAAACTGTTTTTT.

This chain joins TRBV6-5 and TRBJ2-7; D is perhaps TRBD1 (5 bases). CDR1 and CDR2 from the germline V gene are MNHEY and SVGAGI. The germline V and J ends were trimmed by 0 bases and 11 bases, with 14 bases remaining between them. The CDR3 has 13 residues. CDR3 in DNA: TGTGCCAGCAGTTACTCGTTGGCAGGGAATAAGTACTTC. The encoded protein is CASSYSLAGNKYF.

This chain joins TRBV9 and TRBJ1-1; the D is unclear. CDR3 length equals 14 residues. Germline values: CDR1 SGDLS, CDR2 YYNGEE. Trimming left V 0 bases short and J 2 bases short, with 8 bases between. This chain's CDR3 is CASSVGIANTEAFF. CDR3 sequence (DNA): TGTGCCAGCAGCGTAGGAATAGCTAACACTGAAGCTTTCTTT.

The CDR3 DNA reads TGTGCCAGCATGAGGGAGGGGGGCCAGGACTATGGCTACACCTTC. It specifies CASMREGGQDYGYTF. The chain couples TRBV28 to TRBJ1-2, with D possibly being TRBD1 (6 bases). V shed 7 bases and J shed 3 bases, with 18 bases lying between them. Germline CDR1 MDHEN, CDR2 SYDVKM. The CDR3 is 15 residues long.